This T cell receptor (beta chain) derives from a study of CD8 T cells in ankylosing spondylitis. Study-wide findings and caveats: Roughly 8 highly homologous variants made up a TCR beta motif that seemed to typify ankylosing spondylitis blood.

This clonotype was detected only once. Its cognate antigen is unknown. Trimming removed 1 base from V and 3 bases from J, with 7 bases in between. Germline CDR1 reads SGHVS; CDR2 reads FNYEAQ. This CDR3 is built from 13 residues. In TCRdb, the 5' RACE reads were re-called with MiXCR into one record per CDR3 protein. The table includes under 130,000 distinct CDR3 sequences, less than 25% detected once. This chain joins TRBV7-6 and TRBJ2-7; D might be TRBD2 (6 bases). The sequenced material came from synovial fluid, either unsorted or a sorted T cell fraction (not recorded which). This clonotype was obtained from a male donor with ankylosing spondylitis. CDR3: CASSLETSYEQYF. DNA of the CDR3: TGTGCCAGCAGCTTAGAGACTAGCTACGAGCAGTACTTC.